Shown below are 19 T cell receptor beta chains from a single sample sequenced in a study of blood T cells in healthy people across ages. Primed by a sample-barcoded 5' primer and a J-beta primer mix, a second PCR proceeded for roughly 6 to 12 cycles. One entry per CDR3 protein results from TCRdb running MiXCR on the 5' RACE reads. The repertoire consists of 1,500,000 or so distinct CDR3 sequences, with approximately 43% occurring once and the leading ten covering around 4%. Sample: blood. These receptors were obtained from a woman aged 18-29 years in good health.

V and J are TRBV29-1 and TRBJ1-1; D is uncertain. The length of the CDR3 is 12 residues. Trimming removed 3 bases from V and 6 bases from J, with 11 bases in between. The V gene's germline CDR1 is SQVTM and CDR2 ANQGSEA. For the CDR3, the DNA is TGCAGCGTTGATAGGGATTCCCCTGAAGCTTTCTTT. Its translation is CSVDRDSPEAFF.

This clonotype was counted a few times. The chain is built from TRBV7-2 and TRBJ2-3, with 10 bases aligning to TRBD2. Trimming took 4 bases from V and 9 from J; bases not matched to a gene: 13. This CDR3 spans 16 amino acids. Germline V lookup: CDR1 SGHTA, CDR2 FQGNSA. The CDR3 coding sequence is TGTGCCAGCAGCTCGCCGTCCCCGGGACTAGCGCTGACGCAGTATTTT. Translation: CASSSPSPGLALTQYF.

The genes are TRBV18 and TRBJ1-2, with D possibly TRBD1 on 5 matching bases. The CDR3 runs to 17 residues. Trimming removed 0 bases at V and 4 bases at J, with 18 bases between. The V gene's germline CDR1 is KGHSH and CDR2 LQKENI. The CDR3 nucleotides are TGTGCCAGCTCACCACCACAAAGACAGACCGACCTCTATGGCTACACCTTC. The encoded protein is CASSPPQRQTDLYGYTF.

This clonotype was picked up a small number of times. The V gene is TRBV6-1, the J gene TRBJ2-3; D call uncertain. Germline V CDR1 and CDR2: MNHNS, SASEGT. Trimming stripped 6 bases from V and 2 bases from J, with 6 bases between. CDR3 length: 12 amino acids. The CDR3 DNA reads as TGTGCCAGCAGGGTACACACAGATACGCAGTATTTT. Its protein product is CASRVHTDTQYF.

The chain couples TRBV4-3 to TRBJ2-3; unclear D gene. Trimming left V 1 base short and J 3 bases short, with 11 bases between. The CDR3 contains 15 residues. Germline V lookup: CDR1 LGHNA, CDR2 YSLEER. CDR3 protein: CASSQATARTDTQYF. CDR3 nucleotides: TGCGCCAGCAGCCAAGCGACCGCGCGAACAGATACGCAGTATTTT.

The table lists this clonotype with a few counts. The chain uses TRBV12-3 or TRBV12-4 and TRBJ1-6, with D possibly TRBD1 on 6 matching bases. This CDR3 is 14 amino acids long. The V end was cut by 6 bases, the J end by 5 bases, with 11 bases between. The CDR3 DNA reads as TGTGCCAGCAGCCAGGACAGAAATAATTCACCCCTCCACTTT. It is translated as CASSQDRNNSPLHF.

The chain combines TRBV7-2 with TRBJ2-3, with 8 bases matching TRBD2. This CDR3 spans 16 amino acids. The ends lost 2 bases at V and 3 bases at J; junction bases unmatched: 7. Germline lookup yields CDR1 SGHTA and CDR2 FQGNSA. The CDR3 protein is CASSLWGGGRTDTQYF. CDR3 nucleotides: TGTGCCAGCAGCTTATGGGGCGGGGGGAGGACAGATACGCAGTATTTT.

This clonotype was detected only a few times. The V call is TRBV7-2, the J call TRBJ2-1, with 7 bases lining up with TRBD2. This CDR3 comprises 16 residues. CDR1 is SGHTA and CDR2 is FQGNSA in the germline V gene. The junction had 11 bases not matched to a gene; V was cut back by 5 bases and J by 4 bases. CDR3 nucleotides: TGTGCCAGCAGCCCGTCTTTGCGGGAGTTGTACAATGAGCAGTTCTTC. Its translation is CASSPSLRELYNEQFF.

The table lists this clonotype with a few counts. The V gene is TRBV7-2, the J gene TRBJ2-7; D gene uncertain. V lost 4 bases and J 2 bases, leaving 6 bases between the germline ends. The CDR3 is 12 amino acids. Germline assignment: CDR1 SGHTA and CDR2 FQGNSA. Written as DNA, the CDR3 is TGTGCCAGCAGCTCAGACCCCTACGAGCAGTACTTC. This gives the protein CASSSDPYEQYF.

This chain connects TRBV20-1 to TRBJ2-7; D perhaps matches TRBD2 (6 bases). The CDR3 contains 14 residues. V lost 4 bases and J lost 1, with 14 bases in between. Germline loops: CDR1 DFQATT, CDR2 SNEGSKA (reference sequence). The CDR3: CSAKGLPKSYEQYF. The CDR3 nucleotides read TGCAGTGCTAAAGGACTACCGAAATCCTACGAGCAGTACTTC.

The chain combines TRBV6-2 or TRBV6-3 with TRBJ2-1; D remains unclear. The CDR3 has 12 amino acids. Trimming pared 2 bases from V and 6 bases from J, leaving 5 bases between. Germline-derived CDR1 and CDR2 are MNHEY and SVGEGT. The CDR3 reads CASSYSVNEQFF. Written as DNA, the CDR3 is TGTGCCAGCAGTTACAGTGTCAATGAGCAGTTCTTC.

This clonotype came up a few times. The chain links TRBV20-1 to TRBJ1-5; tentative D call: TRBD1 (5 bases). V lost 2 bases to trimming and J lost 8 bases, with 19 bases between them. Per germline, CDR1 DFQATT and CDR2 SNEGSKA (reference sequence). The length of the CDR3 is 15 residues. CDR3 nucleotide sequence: TGCAGTGCTAGAACCGAATCGGGACCCGGGGAGCCCCAGCATTTT. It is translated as CSARTESGPGEPQHF.

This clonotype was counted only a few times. CDR3 loop: CASSEGSLYYEQYF. CDR3 nucleotides: TGTGCCAGCAGTGAGGGATCGCTGTACTATGAGCAGTACTTC. The gene calls are TRBV6-5 and TRBJ2-5; TRBD2 is a possible D gene (5 bases). This CDR3 is built from 14 residues. The germline CDR1 and CDR2 sequences are MNHEY and SVGAGI. Trimming shortened V by 5 bases and J by 11 bases, and 21 bases separated the two germline ends.

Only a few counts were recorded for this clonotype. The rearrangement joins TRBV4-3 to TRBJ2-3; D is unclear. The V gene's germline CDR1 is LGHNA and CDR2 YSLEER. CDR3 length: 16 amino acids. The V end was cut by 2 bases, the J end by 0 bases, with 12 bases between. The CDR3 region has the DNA TGCGCCAGCAGCCAAAGATCAGGCCCGAGCACAGATACGCAGTATTTT. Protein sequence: CASSQRSGPSTDTQYF.

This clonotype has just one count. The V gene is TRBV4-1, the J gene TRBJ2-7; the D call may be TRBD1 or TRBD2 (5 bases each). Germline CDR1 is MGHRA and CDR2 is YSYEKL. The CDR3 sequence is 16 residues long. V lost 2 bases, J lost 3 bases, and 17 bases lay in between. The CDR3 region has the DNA TGCGCCAGCAGCCAATTGGACACTGGGGGAGTCTACGAGCAGTACTTC. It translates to CASSQLDTGGVYEQYF.

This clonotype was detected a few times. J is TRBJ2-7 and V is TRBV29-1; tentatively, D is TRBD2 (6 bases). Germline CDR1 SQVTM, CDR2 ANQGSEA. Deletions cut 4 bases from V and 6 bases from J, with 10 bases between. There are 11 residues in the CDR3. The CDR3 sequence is CSVGAGIEQYF. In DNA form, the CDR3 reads TGCAGCGTTGGGGCGGGGATCGAGCAGTACTTC.

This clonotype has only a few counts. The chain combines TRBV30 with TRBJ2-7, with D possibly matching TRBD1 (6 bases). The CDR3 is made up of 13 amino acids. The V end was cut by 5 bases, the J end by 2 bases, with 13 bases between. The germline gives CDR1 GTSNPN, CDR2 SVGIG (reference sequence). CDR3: CAWWQGRPYEQYF. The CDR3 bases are TGTGCCTGGTGGCAGGGGCGCCCCTACGAGCAGTACTTC.

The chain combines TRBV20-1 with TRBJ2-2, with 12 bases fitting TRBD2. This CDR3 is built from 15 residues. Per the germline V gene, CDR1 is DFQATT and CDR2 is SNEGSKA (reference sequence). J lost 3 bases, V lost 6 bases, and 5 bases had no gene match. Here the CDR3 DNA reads TGCAGTGCGATTGGACTAGCGGGATACACCGGGGAGCTGTTTTTT. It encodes CSAIGLAGYTGELFF.

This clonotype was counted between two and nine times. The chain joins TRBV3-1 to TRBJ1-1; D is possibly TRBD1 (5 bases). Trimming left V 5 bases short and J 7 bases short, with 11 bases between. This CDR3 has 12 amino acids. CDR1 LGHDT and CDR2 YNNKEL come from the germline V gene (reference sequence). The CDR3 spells CASSKDGHEAFF. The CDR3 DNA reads TGTGCCAGCAGCAAGGACGGACATGAAGCTTTCTTT.